One sample yielded the 24 T cell receptor beta chains listed below, sequenced in a study of blood T cell repertoires in COVID-19. The method was immunoSEQ multiplex PCR; TCRdb's version includes in-frame clones alone and lacks a portion of them. The sample carries about 53,000 clones, more than 75% recorded once. Material: peripheral blood. The origin of the receptors is a man in his fifties or sixties with acute or convalescent COVID-19.

This clone has just one count. J is TRBJ2-1 and V is TRBV7-9; D might be TRBD2 (6 bases). The length of the CDR3 is 13 residues. In germline, CDR1 is SEHNR, CDR2 FQNEAQ (reference sequence). The germline V and J ends were trimmed by 5 bases and 8 bases, with 13 bases remaining between them. CDR3 sequence: CASSPEGIDEQFF. The CDR3 DNA is TGTGCCAGCAGCCCGGAGGGCATCGATGAGCAGTTCTTC.

The V call is TRBV11-3, the J call TRBJ1-2; D uncertain. Germline CDR1 and CDR2: SGHNT and YENEEA. The CDR3 is made up of 15 amino acids. V shed 1 base and J shed 3 bases, with 12 bases lying between them. The CDR3 DNA reads as TGTGCCAGCAGCTTAGCCTCCTCCGGGGACTATGGCTACACCTTC. It yields the protein CASSLASSGDYGYTF.

This sequence joins TRBV3-1 (or the pseudogene TRBV3-2) and TRBJ2-7; the D gene is possibly TRBD2 (6 bases). This CDR3 spans 15 amino acids. Germline V CDR1 and CDR2: LGHDT, YNNKEL (reference sequence). V was clipped by 3 bases and J by 4 bases, with 16 bases between them. The CDR3 nucleotides read TGTGCCAGCAGCCACAACCCCAGCGGGCCGTACGAGCAGTACTTC. It is translated as CASSHNPSGPYEQYF.

As concerns this clone: The junction does not match germline at one end; this may be a read error. The chain couples TRBV7-7 to TRBJ2-5; 12 bases line up with TRBD2. CDR1 and CDR2 (germline): SSHAT, FNYEAQ (reference sequence). The CDR3 length is 17 residues. Here the CDR3 reads CASSLGGLAGNQETQYF. In DNA form, the CDR3 reads TGTGCTAGCAGCTTAGGCGGACTAGCGGGGAACCAAGAGACCCAGTACTTC.

The chain recombines TRBV20-1 with TRBJ2-1, with 7 bases lining up with TRBD1. This CDR3 is 11 amino acids long. J was trimmed by 10 bases and V by 5 bases; bases with no gene match: 5. Germline values: CDR1 DFQATT, CDR2 SNEGSKA (reference sequence). The CDR3 DNA reads as TGCAGTGCTGTCACAGGGGTCGAGCAGTTCTTC. Translating gives CSAVTGVEQFF.

This clone was recorded once. J is TRBJ1-1 and V is TRBV25-1; 9 positions match TRBD1. V was pared by 9 bases and J by 2 bases, with 10 bases of the junction left unmatched. Germline values: CDR1 MGHDK, CDR2 SYGVNS. The CDR3 is made up of 15 amino acids. The CDR3 loop reads CASSNPGQGNTEAFF. CDR3 DNA: TGTGCCAGTAGTAACCCGGGACAGGGTAACACTGAAGCTTTCTTT.

The chain combines TRBV14 with TRBJ2-1, with TRBD1 matching over 8 bases. Trimming at V came to 0 bases and at J to 2 bases, leaving 6 bases not matched to a gene. Germline lookup yields CDR1 SGHDN and CDR2 FVKESK. This CDR3 has 17 residues. The DNA for the CDR3 is TGTGCCAGCAGCCAAGACAGGGGGCCGATGCCCTACAATGAGCAGTTCTTC. Protein product: CASSQDRGPMPYNEQFF.

This chain connects TRBV5-6 to TRBJ1-2; the match to TRBD1 covers 9 bases. The V gene's germline CDR1 is SGHDT and CDR2 YYEEEE. The CDR3 runs 16 residues. V lost 4 bases and J lost 4; bases outside the gene matches: 11. The CDR3 DNA reads TGTGCCAGCAGCCCCCCGGGACAGGGTACAGCCTATGGCTACACCTTC. This codes for CASSPPGQGTAYGYTF.

This clone was observed a few times. The CDR3 sequence: CASSAPGGRSSNQPQHF. The CDR3 coding sequence is TGTGCCAGCAGTGCCCCGGGAGGTCGGTCTAGCAATCAGCCCCAGCATTTT. The chain joins TRBV6-1 to TRBJ1-5; D unclear. The germline V gene has CDR1 MNHNS and CDR2 SASEGT. V lost 4 bases to trimming and J lost 0 bases, with 16 bases between them. There are 17 residues in the CDR3.

The chain carries TRBV30 and TRBJ1-5, with TRBD1 as a possible D gene (6 bases). The germline CDR1 and CDR2 sequences are GTSNPN and SVGIG (reference sequence). This CDR3 is built from 14 residues. Trimming took off 0 bases at V and 6 bases at J, with 12 bases between the two ends. The CDR3 nucleotides are TGTGCCTGGAGTGTAGGGGGGGGCGGTCAGCCCCAGCATTTT. Translation: CAWSVGGGGQPQHF.

The chain carries TRBV7-2 and TRBJ2-1; D not resolved. Trimming shortened V by 5 bases and J by 6 bases, and 8 bases separated the two germline ends. The CDR3 consists of 12 residues. Germline assignment: CDR1 SGHTA and CDR2 FQGNSA. CDR3 region: CASSTYSNEQFF. The CDR3 DNA is TGTGCCAGCAGCACTTACTCCAATGAGCAGTTCTTC.

This sequence joins TRBV9 and TRBJ2-7; D is possibly TRBD1 (6 bases). V was clipped by 1 base and J by 3 bases, with 8 bases between them. Per germline, CDR1 SGDLS and CDR2 YYNGEE. The CDR3 extends over 13 amino acids. Here the CDR3 reads CASSVTGNYEQYF. CDR3 DNA: TGTGCCAGCAGCGTAACAGGGAACTACGAGCAGTACTTC.

The chain joins TRBV5-4 to TRBJ2-3; D gene ambiguous. Germline values: CDR1 SGHNT, CDR2 YYREEE (reference sequence). The CDR3 loop spans 16 amino acids. V shed 4 bases and J shed 0 bases, with 15 bases lying between them. CDR3 sequence (DNA): TGTGCCAGCAGCCTACCCCACTTTGCTAGCACAGATACGCAGTATTTT. This gives the protein CASSLPHFASTDTQYF.

The chain combines TRBV11-2 with TRBJ1-2; no reliable D call. The CDR3 extends over 14 amino acids. Germline assignment: CDR1 SGHAT and CDR2 FQNNGV. V shed 3 bases and J shed 4 bases, with 12 bases lying between them. The CDR3 reads CASSFNPGSYGYTF. The CDR3 bases are TGTGCCAGCAGCTTCAACCCGGGAAGCTATGGCTACACCTTC.

This sequence joins TRBV7-3 and TRBJ2-2; possible D gene TRBD1, 5 bases. The length of the CDR3 is 14 residues. V was pared by 5 bases and J by 6 bases, with 13 bases between. Germline values: CDR1 SGHTA, CDR2 FQGTGA. The CDR3 DNA is TGTGCCAGCAGCGCCAGCCAGGGCGCCGGGGAGCTGTTTTTT. It is translated as CASSASQGAGELFF.

CDR3 sequence reads: CASSLEAGGGQPQHF. The CDR3 DNA reads TGCGCCAGCAGCTTGGAAGCAGGGGGCGGTCAGCCCCAGCATTTT. The rearrangement links TRBV5-1 to TRBJ1-5; 8 nucleotides line up with TRBD1. The CDR3 is 15 amino acids. Trimming removed 0 bases from V and 6 bases from J; junction bases left unmatched: 5. Germline lookup yields CDR1 SGHRS and CDR2 YFSETQ.

This chain connects TRBV5-6 to TRBJ1-2; tentative D call: TRBD1 (6 bases). Trimming cost V 4 bases and J 8 bases, with 18 bases left between them. The CDR3 is 14 amino acids. The germline V gene encodes CDR1 SGHDT and CDR2 YYEEEE. CDR3 nucleotide sequence: TGTGCCAGCAGCCCGGAACAGGGAACTCGGGGCTACACCTTC. It codes for CASSPEQGTRGYTF.

V usage is TRBV10-3 and J usage is TRBJ1-6; 8 nucleotides align to TRBD1. Trimming cost V 2 bases and J 10 bases; bases outside gene matches: 10. The CDR3 covers 16 residues. CDR1 is ENHRY and CDR2 is SYGVKD in the germline V gene. The DNA for the CDR3 is TGTGCCATCAGTGAGACCCCGGACAGGGTTGGATCACCCCTCCACTTT. It encodes CAISETPDRVGSPLHF.

This clone was seen just once. The chain employs TRBV9 and TRBJ1-2; the D is unclear. Germline CDR1 reads SGDLS; CDR2 reads YYNGEE. This CDR3 contains 15 residues. The V end was cut by 1 base, the J end by 4 bases, with 14 bases between. The CDR3, as DNA: TGTGCCAGCAGCGTACTAATGGAGGGAGGCTATGGCTACACCTTC. Its translation is CASSVLMEGGYGYTF.

The V call is TRBV6-6, the J call TRBJ1-4; tentatively, D is TRBD1 (5 bases). The CDR3 totals 16 residues. From germline, CDR1 is MNHNY and CDR2 SVGAGI (reference sequence). V gave up 2 bases and J gave up 3 bases, with 13 bases separating them. CDR3 protein: CASSYPVGGANEKLFF. CDR3 nucleotide sequence: TGTGCCAGCAGTTACCCCGTGGGGGGGGCTAATGAAAAACTGTTTTTT.

The chain recombines TRBV5-8 with TRBJ1-5, with 9 bases matching TRBD1. Germline V gene lookup returns CDR1 SGHTS and CDR2 YDEGEE. J lost 4 bases, V lost 4 bases, and 3 bases had no gene match. CDR3 length: 14 residues. The CDR3 DNA sequence: TGTGCCAGCAGCGTCGGGACAGGGAATCAGCCCCAGCATTTT. It translates to CASSVGTGNQPQHF.

This chain joins TRBV18 and TRBJ1-5, with a tentative D call TRBD1 (5 bases). CDR1 KGHSH and CDR2 LQKENI come from the germline V gene. The CDR3 loop spans 16 amino acids. V lost 1 base to trimming and J lost 3 bases, with 13 bases between them. CDR3 sequence: CASSPRGGGINQPQHF. DNA of the CDR3: TGTGCCAGCTCACCACGGGGGGGTGGAATCAATCAGCCCCAGCATTTT.

The gene calls are TRBV18 and TRBJ2-3; no definite D call. The V gene's germline CDR1 is KGHSH and CDR2 LQKENI. V shed 5 bases and J shed 5 bases, with 5 bases lying between them. The CDR3 consists of 11 residues. The CDR3 DNA is TGTGCCAGCTCATTAGTAGATACGCAGTATTTT. The encoded protein is CASSLVDTQYF.

This chain uses TRBV11-3 with TRBJ1-1; 7 bases agree with TRBD1. CDR1 is SGHNT, CDR2 YENEEA, per germline. The CDR3 runs 15 residues. With V trimmed by 5 bases and J by 0 bases, 6 bases remained unmatched. The DNA for the CDR3 is TGTGCCAGCAGCCCCCGGACAGGCCTGAACACTGAAGCTTTCTTT. Translated: CASSPRTGLNTEAFF.